The T cell receptor (beta chain) under discussion was sequenced for a study of cytomegalovirus exposure and HLA in healthy donors. Germline CDR1 is LNHDA and CDR2 is SQIVND (reference sequence). Trimming removed 1 base from V and 4 bases from J, with 13 bases in between. This CDR3 has 16 residues. PCR amplification relied on 60 Vbeta primers (plus 13 Jbeta primers). TCRdb keeps only in-frame clones here, not all; method: immunoSEQ multiplex PCR. This sample has approximately 89,000 clones, with roughly 80% found just once. V and J are TRBV19 and TRBJ2-2, with D possibly being TRBD2 (6 bases). Sequences were obtained from PBMCs. This sequence was found in a male donor in good health and CMV-seronegative. DNA for the CDR3: TGTGCCAGTAGTATAGGGGGCGCCGGGAGCACCGGGGAGCTGTTTTTT. Translated, it gives CASSIGGAGSTGELFF.